Below, one TCR beta chain is given with its context. The CDR3 has 15 amino acids. CD8 cells classed as naive were CD45RO-negative and positively selected for CCR7, excluding terminally differentiated effector memory CD45RA+ cells. The data derive from a study of shared clonotypes between healthy human individuals. Clones were read by immunoSEQ multiplex PCR, and TCRdb kept only the in-frame ones, dropping some. Among about 2.2 million clones listed, 85% to 95% were seen once. Material for sequencing was naive CD8+ T cells from PBMCs. The origin of this receptor is a man younger than 30 in good health. Some clones in this sample may be carry-over from other donors' samples. V gene TRBV21-1 combines with J gene TRBJ1-2; the table's D call, TRBD1, was not checked against the DNA. TRBV21-1 is termed a pseudogene. CDR3 in amino acids: CASSKSSGVDGGYTF. The DNA for the CDR3 is TGTGCCAGCAGCAAATCCTCAGGGGTGGATGGTGGCTACACCTTC.